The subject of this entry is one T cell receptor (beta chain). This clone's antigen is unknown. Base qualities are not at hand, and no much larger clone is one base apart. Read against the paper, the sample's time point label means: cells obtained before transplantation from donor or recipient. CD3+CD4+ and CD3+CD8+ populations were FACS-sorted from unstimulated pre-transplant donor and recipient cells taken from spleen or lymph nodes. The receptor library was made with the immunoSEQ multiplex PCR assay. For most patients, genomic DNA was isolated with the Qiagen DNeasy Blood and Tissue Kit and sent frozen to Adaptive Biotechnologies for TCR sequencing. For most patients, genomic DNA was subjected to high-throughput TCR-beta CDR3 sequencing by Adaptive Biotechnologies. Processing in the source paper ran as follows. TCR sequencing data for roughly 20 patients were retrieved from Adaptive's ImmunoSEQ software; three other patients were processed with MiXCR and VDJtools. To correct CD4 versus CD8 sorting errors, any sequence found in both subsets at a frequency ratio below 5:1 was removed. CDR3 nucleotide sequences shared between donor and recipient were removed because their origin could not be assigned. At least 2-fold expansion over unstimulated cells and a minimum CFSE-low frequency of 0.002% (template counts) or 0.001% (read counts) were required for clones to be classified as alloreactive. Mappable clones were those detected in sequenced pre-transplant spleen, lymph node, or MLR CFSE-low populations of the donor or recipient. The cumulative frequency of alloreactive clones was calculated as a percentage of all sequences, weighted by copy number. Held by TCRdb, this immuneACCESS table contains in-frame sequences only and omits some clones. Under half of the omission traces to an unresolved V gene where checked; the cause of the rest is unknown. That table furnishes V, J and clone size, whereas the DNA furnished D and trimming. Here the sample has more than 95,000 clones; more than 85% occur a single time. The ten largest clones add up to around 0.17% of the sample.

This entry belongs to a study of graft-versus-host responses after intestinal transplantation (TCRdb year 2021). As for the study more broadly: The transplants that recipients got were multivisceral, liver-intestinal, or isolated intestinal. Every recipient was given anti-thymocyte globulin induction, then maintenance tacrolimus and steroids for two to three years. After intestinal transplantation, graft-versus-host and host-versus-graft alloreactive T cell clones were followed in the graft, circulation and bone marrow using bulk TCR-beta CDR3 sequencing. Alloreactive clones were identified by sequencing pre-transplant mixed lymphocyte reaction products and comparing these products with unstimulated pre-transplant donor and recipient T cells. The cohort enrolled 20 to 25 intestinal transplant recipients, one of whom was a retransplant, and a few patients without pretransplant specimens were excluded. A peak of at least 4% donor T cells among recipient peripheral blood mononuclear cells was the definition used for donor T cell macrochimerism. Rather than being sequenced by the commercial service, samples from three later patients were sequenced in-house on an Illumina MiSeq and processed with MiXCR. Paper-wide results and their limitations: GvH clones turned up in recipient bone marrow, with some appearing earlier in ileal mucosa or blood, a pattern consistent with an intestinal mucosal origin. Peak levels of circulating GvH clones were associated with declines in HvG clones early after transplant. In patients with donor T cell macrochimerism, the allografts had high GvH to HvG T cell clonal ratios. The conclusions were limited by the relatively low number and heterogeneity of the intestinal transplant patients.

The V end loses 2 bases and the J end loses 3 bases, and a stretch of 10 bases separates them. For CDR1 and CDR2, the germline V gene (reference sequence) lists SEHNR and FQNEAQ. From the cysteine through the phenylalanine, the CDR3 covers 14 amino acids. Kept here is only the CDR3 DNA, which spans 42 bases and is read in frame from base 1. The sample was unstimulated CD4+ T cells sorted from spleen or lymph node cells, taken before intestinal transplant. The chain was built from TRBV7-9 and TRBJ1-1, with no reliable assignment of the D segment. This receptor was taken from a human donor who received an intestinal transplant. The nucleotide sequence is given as TGTGCCAGCAGCTTATCCCGGCGGGACACTGAAGCTTTCTTT. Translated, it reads CASSLSRRDTEAFF.